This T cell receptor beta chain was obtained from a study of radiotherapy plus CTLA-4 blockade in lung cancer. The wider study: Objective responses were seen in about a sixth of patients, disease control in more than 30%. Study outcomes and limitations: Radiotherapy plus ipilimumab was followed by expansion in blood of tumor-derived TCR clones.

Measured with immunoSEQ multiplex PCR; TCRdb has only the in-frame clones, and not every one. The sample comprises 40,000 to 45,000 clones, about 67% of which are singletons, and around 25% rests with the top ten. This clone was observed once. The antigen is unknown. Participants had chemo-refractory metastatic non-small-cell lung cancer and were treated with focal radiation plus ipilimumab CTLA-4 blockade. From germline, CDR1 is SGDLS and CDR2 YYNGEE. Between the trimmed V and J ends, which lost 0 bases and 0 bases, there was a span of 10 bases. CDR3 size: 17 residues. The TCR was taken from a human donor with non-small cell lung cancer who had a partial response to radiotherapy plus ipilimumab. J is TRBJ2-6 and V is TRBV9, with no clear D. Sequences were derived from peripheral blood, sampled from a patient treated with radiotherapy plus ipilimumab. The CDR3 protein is CASSVELMHSGANVLTF. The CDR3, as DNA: TGTGCCAGCAGCGTAGAACTAATGCACTCTGGGGCCAACGTCCTGACTTTC.